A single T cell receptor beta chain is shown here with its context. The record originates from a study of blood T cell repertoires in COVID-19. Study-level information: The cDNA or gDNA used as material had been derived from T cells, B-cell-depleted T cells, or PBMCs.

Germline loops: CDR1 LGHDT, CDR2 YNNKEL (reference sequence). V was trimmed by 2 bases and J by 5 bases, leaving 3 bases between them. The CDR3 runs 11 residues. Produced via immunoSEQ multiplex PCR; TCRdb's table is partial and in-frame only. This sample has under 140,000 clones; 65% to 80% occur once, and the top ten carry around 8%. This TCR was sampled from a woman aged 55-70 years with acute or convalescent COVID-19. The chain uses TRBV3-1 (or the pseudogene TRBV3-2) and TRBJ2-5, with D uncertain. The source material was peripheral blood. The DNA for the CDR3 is TGTGCCAGCAGCCAAAGCGAGACCCAGTACTTC. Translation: CASSQSETQYF.